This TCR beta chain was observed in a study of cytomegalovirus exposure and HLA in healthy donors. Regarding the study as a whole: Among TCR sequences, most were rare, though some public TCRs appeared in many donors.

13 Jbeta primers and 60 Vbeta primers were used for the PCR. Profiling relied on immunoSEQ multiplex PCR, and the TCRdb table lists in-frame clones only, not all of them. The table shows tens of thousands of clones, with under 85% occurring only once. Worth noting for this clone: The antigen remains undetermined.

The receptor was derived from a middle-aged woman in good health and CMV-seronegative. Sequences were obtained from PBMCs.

DNA of the CDR3: TGTGCCAGCAGCGAAACCCACCGGGGTGAAAAACTGTTTTTT. Its protein is CASSETHRGEKLFF. The gene calls are TRBV5-6 and TRBJ1-4; no clear D gene. Germline-derived CDR1 and CDR2 are SGHDT and YYEEEE. Between the trimmed V and J ends, which lost 4 bases and 7 bases, there was a span of 14 bases. This CDR3 comprises 14 residues.